The present T cell receptor beta chain was sequenced within a study of T cells in Graves' hyperthyroidism and ophthalmopathy. Germline V gives CDR1 SGHVS, CDR2 FQNEAQ. This CDR3 comprises 16 residues. About this clonotype itself: The junction departs from the called germline gene at one end, perhaps through a read error.

Amplification of TCR beta CDR3 regions used RNA as the template. The primer set for the first-round RT-PCR of the TCR CDR3 was HTBI. Each CDR3 protein is one row after TCRdb ran MiXCR on the multiplex PCR reads. Among 700,000 to 850,000 distinct CDR3 sequences, 30% to 40% were seen once, and the ten largest hold around 30%. The chain uses TRBV7-8 and TRBJ2-7; 7 bases match TRBD2. The origin of this receptor is a woman in her thirties or forties with Graves' hyperthyroidism. Sequencing was carried out using blood. The CDR3 region has the DNA TGCGCCAGCAGCCAGGACCTGGGACTACAATCCTACGAGCAGTACTTC. Its translation is CASSQDLGLQSYEQYF.